These 30 T cell receptor beta chains share one sample of origin, sequenced in a study of blood T cell repertoires in COVID-19. This table comes from immunoSEQ multiplex PCR, and its TCRdb copy is limited to in-frame clones, with some not included. The sample carries 280,000 or so clones, approximately 86% recorded once. The sequencing sample was made of peripheral blood. These receptors all come from a man aged 18 to 29 with active or convalescent COVID-19.

This rearrangement joins TRBV20-1 to TRBJ2-3, with 8 bases aligning to TRBD2. The length of the CDR3 is 16 residues. The V and J ends lost 3 bases and 4 bases, in that order; junction bases with no gene match: 12. The germline CDR1 and CDR2 sequences are DFQATT and SNEGSKA (reference sequence). This CDR3 reads CSASVWLAGGADTQYF. The CDR3 bases are TGCAGTGCTAGTGTGTGGCTAGCGGGTGGCGCAGATACGCAGTATTTT.

This clone was picked up one time. The chain joins TRBV29-1 to TRBJ1-4; 11 nucleotides agree with TRBD1. V gave up 5 bases and J gave up 6 bases; unmatched junction bases: 5. CDR3 length: 14 residues. Germline CDR1 reads SQVTM; CDR2 reads ANQGSEA. The CDR3 protein is CSVSGQGAYEKLFF. In DNA, the CDR3 is TGCAGCGTTTCCGGACAGGGGGCGTATGAAAAACTGTTTTTT.

The genes are TRBV4-1 and TRBJ1-5; the match to TRBD1 covers 7 bases. Germline V gene data show CDR1 as MGHRA and CDR2 as YSYEKL. V lost 0 bases and J lost 7; bases outside the gene matches: 9. This CDR3 is built from 16 residues. CDR3 coding DNA: TGCGCCAGCAGCCAAGACAAAGCAGGGGGGATGCAGCCCCAGCATTTT. Protein sequence: CASSQDKAGGMQPQHF.

The genes are TRBV11-2 and TRBJ1-1; D is unclear. Deletions cut 1 base from V and 5 bases from J, with 2 bases between. CDR3 length: 11 residues. The germline gives CDR1 SGHAT, CDR2 FQNNGV. Here the CDR3 reads CASSLVTEAFF. CDR3 bases: TGTGCCAGCAGCTTAGTAACTGAAGCTTTCTTT.

The rearrangement uses TRBV10-3 and TRBJ2-7, with D hard to call. Germline CDR1 and CDR2: ENHRY and SYGVKD. V was shortened by 7 bases and J by 7 bases, with 20 bases between the two germline ends. The CDR3 has 14 residues. CDR3 sequence reads: CAITPAGGSKEQYF. CDR3 nucleotides: TGTGCCATCACCCCCGCAGGTGGGTCGAAGGAGCAGTACTTC.

The V and J genes are TRBV18 and TRBJ1-2; 10 bases are shared with TRBD1. With V trimmed by 2 bases and J by 6 bases, 3 bases remained unmatched. The CDR3 length is 14 residues. In germline, CDR1 is KGHSH, CDR2 LQKENI. The CDR3 spells CASSPNGQGDGYTF. The CDR3 DNA reads as TGTGCCAGCTCACCAAACGGACAGGGGGATGGCTACACCTTC.

The V call is TRBV9, the J call TRBJ2-7; D gene unclear. This CDR3 is built from 14 residues. Trimming pared 2 bases from V and 5 bases from J, leaving 14 bases between. Germline V CDR1 and CDR2: SGDLS, YYNGEE. CDR3 in DNA: TGTGCCAGCAGCGTGTTCGACATGGCCCACGAGCAGTACTTC. Amino acids: CASSVFDMAHEQYF.

This chain links TRBV14 with TRBJ1-6; maybe TRBD1 (5 bases). The germline gives CDR1 SGHDN, CDR2 FVKESK. The V end lost 3 bases, the J end lost 6 bases, and 9 bases lay between the germline ends. The CDR3 loop spans 14 amino acids. CDR3 in DNA: TGTGCCAGCAGCCACCCGACAGCTAATTCACCCCTCCACTTT. Translation: CASSHPTANSPLHF.

The rearrangement links TRBV4-1 to TRBJ1-5, with D uncertain. Trimming stripped 1 base from V and 10 bases from J, with 17 bases between. The germline gives CDR1 MGHRA, CDR2 YSYEKL. The CDR3 is made up of 15 amino acids. Written as DNA, the CDR3 is TGCGCCAGCAGCCAAGGTCCGAGTCCAAACGAACCCCAGCATTTT. This encodes CASSQGPSPNEPQHF.

The count of this clone is one. The genes are TRBV6-4 and TRBJ1-6; 9 nucleotides match TRBD1. The germline V gene has CDR1 MRHNA and CDR2 SNTAGT. The V gene end was trimmed by 6 bases and the J gene end by 7 bases; junction bases not matched to a gene: 7. The CDR3 has 15 amino acids. The CDR3 DNA reads as TGTGCCAGCAGCCGAACCGGGACAGGGAATTCACCCCTCCACTTT. Translating it yields CASSRTGTGNSPLHF.

This clone was detected a few times. Different DNA sequences within this sample yield the same CDR3. The chain combines TRBV6-4 with TRBJ2-1; 13 bases are a match to TRBD2. Losses at the gene ends were 4 bases for V and 6 bases for J; bases not matched to a gene: 0. CDR1 and CDR2 from the germline V gene are MRHNA and SNTAGT. The CDR3 runs 14 residues. CDR3 in amino acids: CASSGTSGGNEQFF. The CDR3 coding sequence is TGTGCCAGCAGTGGGACTAGCGGGGGCAATGAGCAGTTCTTC.

This clone was detected ten times or more. This chain joins TRBV3-1 (or the pseudogene TRBV3-2) and TRBJ2-2, with TRBD1 identical over 7 bases. The CDR3 runs to 16 residues. Trimming at V came to 2 bases and at J to 8 bases, leaving 11 bases not matched to a gene. CDR1 LGHDT and CDR2 YNNKEL come from the germline V gene (reference sequence). This CDR3 is CASSQHFIQGTGELFF. The CDR3 DNA sequence: TGTGCCAGCAGCCAACATTTCATACAGGGGACAGGGGAGCTGTTTTTT.

Comment on this clone: Other DNA sequences within the sample encode an identical CDR3. The chain joins TRBV4-2 to TRBJ1-2; tentatively, D is TRBD1 (6 bases). Trimming cost V 0 bases and J 4 bases, with 6 bases left between them. The CDR3 loop spans 13 amino acids. The germline gives CDR1 LGHNA, CDR2 YNFKEQ. CDR3 region: CASSQETGYGYTF. The CDR3 region has the DNA TGTGCCAGCAGCCAAGAGACAGGCTATGGCTACACCTTC.

The genes are TRBV4-3 and TRBJ1-4, with D possibly TRBD1 on 6 matching bases. V was trimmed by 4 bases and J by 8 bases, leaving 17 bases between them. Per the germline V gene, CDR1 is LGHNA and CDR2 is YSLEER. CDR3 length: 15 amino acids. This CDR3 is CASSRGTGNGEKLFF. For the CDR3, the DNA is TGCGCCAGCAGCCGAGGCACAGGGAACGGAGAAAAACTGTTTTTT.

The rearrangement joins TRBV4-3 to TRBJ1-5; maybe TRBD1 (5 bases). The germline V gene has CDR1 LGHNA and CDR2 YSLEER. The CDR3 consists of 13 residues. Trimming cost V 3 bases and J 4 bases, with 7 bases left between them. As DNA, the CDR3 is TGCGCCAGCAGCCATTACAGGAATCAGCCCCAGCATTTT. It specifies CASSHYRNQPQHF.

Concerning this clone: The same CDR3 also results from other DNA sequences found in this sample. This chain connects TRBV7-6 to TRBJ2-7; 8 nucleotides line up with TRBD1. This CDR3 is 14 amino acids long. J gave up 3 bases and V 4 bases, and 5 bases lay outside the gene matches. The germline CDR1 and CDR2 sequences are SGHVS and FNYEAQ. In DNA, the CDR3 is TGTGCCAGCAGCTCCGGGACAGGAGGCTACGAGCAGTACTTC. This gives the protein CASSSGTGGYEQYF.

V usage is TRBV2 and J usage is TRBJ1-1; tentatively, D is TRBD1 (6 bases). There are 13 residues in the CDR3. The V end was cut by 5 bases, the J end by 6 bases, with 13 bases between. CDR1 and CDR2 from the germline V gene are SNHLY and FYNNEI. The CDR3 DNA sequence: TGTGCCAGCAGTCGTTCAGGGACATCTGAAGCTTTCTTT. This gives the protein CASSRSGTSEAFF.

The chain couples TRBV7-9 to TRBJ2-5; 8 positions agree with TRBD1. With 1 base clipped from V and 5 bases from J, the junction kept 6 bases outside the gene matches. Germline V CDR1 and CDR2: SEHNR, FQNEAQ (reference sequence). The CDR3 runs to 15 residues. CDR3: CASSLVAGGRETQYF. The CDR3 DNA follows: TGTGCCAGCAGCTTAGTGGCAGGGGGCAGGGAGACCCAGTACTTC.

The chain has TRBV2 and TRBJ2-5; 15 nucleotides match TRBD2. V lost 6 bases, J lost 4 bases, and 6 bases stayed unmatched. The CDR3 has 16 amino acids. Germline-derived CDR1 and CDR2 are SNHLY and FYNNEI. CDR3 DNA sequence: TGTGCCAGCAGCCCAGGGACTAGCGGGGGGAGAGAGACCCAGTACTTC. The encoded protein is CASSPGTSGGRETQYF.

The chain has TRBV14 and TRBJ2-7, with D possibly TRBD1 on 6 matching bases. The CDR3 is 13 residues long. Trimming took 1 base from V and 6 from J, leaving 10 bases between them. CDR1 and CDR2 from the germline V gene are SGHDN and FVKESK. The CDR3 here is CASSQARGGEQYF. CDR3 in DNA: TGTGCCAGCAGCCAAGCCAGGGGCGGCGAGCAGTACTTC. Full variable domain (outside the CDR3, taken from reference TRBV14 and TRBJ2-7): EAGVTQFPSHSVIEKGQTVTLRCDPISGHDNLYWYRRVMGKEIKFLLHFVKESKQDESGMPNNRFLAERTGGTYSTLKVQPAELEDSGVYFCASSQARGGEQYFGPGTRLTVT.

The chain links TRBV9 to TRBJ2-3; 13 bases line up with TRBD2. V shed 1 base, J shed 3 bases, and the junction held 2 bases outside the gene matches. The CDR3 length is 16 residues. Germline lookup yields CDR1 SGDLS and CDR2 YYNGEE. The DNA for the CDR3 is TGTGCCAGCAGCGTAAGACTAGCGGGGGGTACAGATACGCAGTATTTT. Encoded protein: CASSVRLAGGTDTQYF.

The chain couples TRBV5-4 to TRBJ1-3; 8 bases align to TRBD1. In germline, CDR1 is SGHNT, CDR2 YYREEE (reference sequence). The V and J ends lost 4 bases and 8 bases, in that order; junction bases with no gene match: 8. This CDR3 spans 14 amino acids. CDR3 region: CASSQGARPYTIYF. The CDR3 DNA reads as TGTGCCAGCAGCCAGGGGGCCCGCCCCTACACCATATATTTT. Full variable domain (remainder filled in from reference TRBV5-4 and TRBJ1-3): ETGVTQSPTHLIKTRGQQVTLRCSSQSGHNTVSWYQQALGQGPQFIFQYYREEENGRGNFPPRFSGLQFPNYSSELNVNALELDDSALYLCASSQGARPYTIYFGEGSWLTVV.

The rearrangement links TRBV6-1 to TRBJ1-2; perhaps TRBD1 as D (5 bases). The CDR3 is 14 residues long. The V gene's germline CDR1 is MNHNS and CDR2 SASEGT. Trimming cost V 1 base and J 8 bases, with 14 bases left between them. The CDR3 loop reads CASSEGWGVRGYTF. The CDR3 DNA follows: TGTGCCAGCAGTGAAGGTTGGGGGGTTAGAGGCTACACCTTC.

This chain links TRBV18 with TRBJ2-2, with D maybe TRBD1 (6 bases). Germline loops: CDR1 KGHSH, CDR2 LQKENI. Between the trimmed V and J ends, which lost 1 base and 4 bases, there was a span of 13 bases. This CDR3 region has 16 residues. The CDR3 loop is CASSPLLGHGTGELFF. The CDR3 DNA reads as TGTGCCAGCTCACCACTCCTGGGACACGGCACCGGGGAGCTGTTTTTT.

This rearrangement joins TRBV7-2 to TRBJ1-6, with D possibly being TRBD1 (5 bases). This CDR3 region has 15 residues. V was trimmed by 5 bases and J by 9 bases, leaving 17 bases between them. Per the germline V gene, CDR1 is SGHTA and CDR2 is FQGNSA. CDR3 DNA: TGTGCCAGCAGCCCCGCGGGGGGTGTTGGTTCACCCCTCCACTTT. It translates to CASSPAGGVGSPLHF.

This chain links TRBV6-5 with TRBJ1-6; TRBD1 aligns across 8 bases. The germline CDR1 and CDR2 sequences are MNHEY and SVGAGI. The CDR3 consists of 15 residues. The ends lost 5 bases at V and 7 bases at J; junction bases unmatched: 7. CDR3 coding DNA: TGTGCCAGCAGTACGCGCGGGACAGGCAATTCACCCCTCCACTTT. It encodes CASSTRGTGNSPLHF.

The chain carries TRBV5-1 and TRBJ1-1, with D unclear. Germline V gene sequence: CDR1 SGHRS, CDR2 YFSETQ. The CDR3 runs to 16 residues. The V gene lost 2 bases and the J gene lost 3 bases, with 17 bases spanning the gap. CDR3 DNA sequence: TGCGCCAGCAGCTTCGCCTCGAGTCCTCAGGACACTGAAGCTTTCTTT. It translates to CASSFASSPQDTEAFF.

The CDR3 bases are TGCGCCAGCAGCTTGGAACTACCGGGGACTAACTATGGCTACACCTTC. Amino acid sequence: CASSLELPGTNYGYTF. The chain joins TRBV5-1 to TRBJ1-2; D unresolved. The CDR3 consists of 16 residues. V lost 0 bases and J lost 0, with 12 bases in between. CDR1 is SGHRS, CDR2 YFSETQ, per germline.

CDR3: CASSQGAYSTDTQYF. CDR3 DNA: TGCGCCAGCAGCCAAGGGGCCTATAGCACAGATACGCAGTATTTT. V is TRBV4-1 and J is TRBJ2-3; D is uncertain. CDR3 size: 15 residues. V was cut by 1 base and J by 0 bases, with 8 bases left in between. Germline-derived CDR1 and CDR2 are MGHRA and YSYEKL.

The chain joins TRBV19 to TRBJ2-1; possible D gene TRBD2, 6 bases. The CDR3 has 15 residues. Trimming took off 6 bases at V and 5 bases at J, with 17 bases between the two ends. Germline V CDR1 and CDR2: LNHDA, SQIVND (reference sequence). The CDR3 DNA reads as TGTGCCAGTAGCATGGACTACCCGATAAACAATGAGCAGTTCTTC. Amino acids: CASSMDYPINNEQFF. The full variable domain, rest sourced from reference TRBV19 and TRBJ2-1, is DGGITQSPKYLFRKEGQNVTLSCEQNLNHDAMYWYRQDPGQGLRLIYYSQIVNDFQKGDIAEGYSVSREKKESFPLTVTSAQKNPTAFYLCASSMDYPINNEQFFGPGTRLTVL.